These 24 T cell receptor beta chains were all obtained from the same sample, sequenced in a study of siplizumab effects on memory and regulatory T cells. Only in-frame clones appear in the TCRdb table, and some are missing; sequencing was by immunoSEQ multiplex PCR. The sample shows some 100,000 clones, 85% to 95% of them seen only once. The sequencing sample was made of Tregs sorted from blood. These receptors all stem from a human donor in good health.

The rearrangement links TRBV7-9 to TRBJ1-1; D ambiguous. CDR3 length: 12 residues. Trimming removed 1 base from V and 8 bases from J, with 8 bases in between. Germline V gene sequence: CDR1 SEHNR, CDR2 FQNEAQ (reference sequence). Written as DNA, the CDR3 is TGTGCCAGCAGCTTAGATTCCCTCGAAGCTTTCTTT. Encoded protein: CASSLDSLEAFF.

The CDR3 protein is CSVEGQQGRKQFF. Here the CDR3 DNA reads TGCAGCGTTGAAGGACAGCAGGGCCGGAAGCAGTTCTTC. The chain recombines TRBV29-1 with TRBJ2-1, with D perhaps matching TRBD1 (5 bases). Germline V gene sequence: CDR1 SQVTM, CDR2 ANQGSEA. The ends were cut back, 1 base at V and 11 bases at J, with 15 bases in the middle. The CDR3 covers 13 residues.

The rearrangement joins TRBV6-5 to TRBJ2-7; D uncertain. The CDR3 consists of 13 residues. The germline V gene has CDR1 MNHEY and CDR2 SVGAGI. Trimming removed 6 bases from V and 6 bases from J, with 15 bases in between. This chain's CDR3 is CASSPGRMVEQYF. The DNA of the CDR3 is TGTGCCAGCAGCCCGGGTCGGATGGTCGAGCAGTACTTC.

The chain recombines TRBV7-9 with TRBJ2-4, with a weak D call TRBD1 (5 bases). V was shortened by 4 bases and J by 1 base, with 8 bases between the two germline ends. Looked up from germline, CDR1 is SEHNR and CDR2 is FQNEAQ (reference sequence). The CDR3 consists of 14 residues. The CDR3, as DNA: TGTGCCAGCAGCTCAGGGTATGCCAAAAACATTCAGTACTTC. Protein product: CASSSGYAKNIQYF.

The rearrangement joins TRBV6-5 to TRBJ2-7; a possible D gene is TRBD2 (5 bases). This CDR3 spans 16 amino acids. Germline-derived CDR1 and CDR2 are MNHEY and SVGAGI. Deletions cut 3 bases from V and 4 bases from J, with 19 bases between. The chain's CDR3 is CASSYANLGSPYEQYF. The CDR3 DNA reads TGTGCCAGCAGTTATGCCAATTTAGGGAGCCCGTACGAGCAGTACTTC.

The CDR3 DNA reads TGTGCCAGTAGTATAGGGGACAGTCCGCATTTT. Translating gives CASSIGDSPHF. V gene TRBV19 combines with J gene TRBJ1-5; 7 positions match TRBD1. The CDR3 covers 11 residues. V trimming: 1 base; J trimming: 15 bases; junction bases outside the gene matches: 3. CDR1 and CDR2 (germline): LNHDA, SQIVND (reference sequence).

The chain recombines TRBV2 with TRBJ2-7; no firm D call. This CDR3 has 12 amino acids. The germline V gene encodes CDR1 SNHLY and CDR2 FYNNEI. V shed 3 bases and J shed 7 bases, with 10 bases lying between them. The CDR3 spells CASSDWLGEQYF. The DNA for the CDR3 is TGTGCCAGCAGTGATTGGTTGGGAGAGCAGTACTTC. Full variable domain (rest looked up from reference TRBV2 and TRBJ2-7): EPEVTQTPSHQVTQMGQEVILRCVPISNHLYFYWYRQILGQKVEFLVSFYNNEISEKSEIFDDQFSVERPDGSNFTLKIRSTKLEDSAMYFCASSDWLGEQYFGPGTRLTVT.

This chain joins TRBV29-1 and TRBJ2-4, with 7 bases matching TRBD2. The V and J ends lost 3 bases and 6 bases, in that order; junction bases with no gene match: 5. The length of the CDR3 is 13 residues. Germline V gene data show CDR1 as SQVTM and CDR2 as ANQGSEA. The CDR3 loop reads CSVEGREANIQYF. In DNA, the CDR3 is TGCAGCGTTGAGGGGAGGGAAGCAAACATTCAGTACTTC.

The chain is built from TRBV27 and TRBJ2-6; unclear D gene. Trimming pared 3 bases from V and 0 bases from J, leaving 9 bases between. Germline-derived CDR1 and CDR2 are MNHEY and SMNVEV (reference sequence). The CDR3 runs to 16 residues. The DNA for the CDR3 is TGTGCCAGCAGTTTCCGTCTGAGCTCTGGGGCCAACGTCCTGACTTTC. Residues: CASSFRLSSGANVLTF.

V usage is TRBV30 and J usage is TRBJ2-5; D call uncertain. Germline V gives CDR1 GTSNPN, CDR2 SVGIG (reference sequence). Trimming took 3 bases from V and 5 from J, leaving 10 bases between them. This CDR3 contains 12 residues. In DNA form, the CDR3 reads TGTGCCTGGAGAGTGGGGTATGAGACCCAGTACTTC. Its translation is CAWRVGYETQYF.

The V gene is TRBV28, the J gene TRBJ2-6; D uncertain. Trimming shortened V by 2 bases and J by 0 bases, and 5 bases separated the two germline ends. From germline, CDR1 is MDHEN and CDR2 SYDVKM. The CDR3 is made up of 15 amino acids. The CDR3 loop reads CASSLSPSGANVLTF. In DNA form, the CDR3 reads TGTGCCAGCAGTTTAAGCCCCTCTGGGGCCAACGTCCTGACTTTC.

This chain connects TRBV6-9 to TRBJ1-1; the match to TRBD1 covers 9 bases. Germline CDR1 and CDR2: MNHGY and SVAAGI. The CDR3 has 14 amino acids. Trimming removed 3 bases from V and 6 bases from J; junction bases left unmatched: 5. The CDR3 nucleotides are TGTGCCAGCAGTTACACAGGGGGCCTCTCTGAAGCTTTCTTT. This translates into CASSYTGGLSEAFF.

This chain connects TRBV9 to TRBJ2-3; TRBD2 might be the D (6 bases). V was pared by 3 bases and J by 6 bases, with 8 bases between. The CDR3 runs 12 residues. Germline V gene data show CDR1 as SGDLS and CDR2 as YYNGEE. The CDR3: CASSARGDTQYF. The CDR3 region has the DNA TGTGCCAGCAGCGCCCGGGGGGATACGCAGTATTTT.

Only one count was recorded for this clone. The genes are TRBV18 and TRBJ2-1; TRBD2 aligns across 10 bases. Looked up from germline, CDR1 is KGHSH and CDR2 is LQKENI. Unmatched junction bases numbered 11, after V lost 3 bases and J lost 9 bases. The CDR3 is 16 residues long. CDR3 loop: CASSPSLAGVEIEQFF. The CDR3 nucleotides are TGTGCCAGCTCACCGAGTCTAGCGGGAGTAGAGATTGAGCAGTTCTTC.

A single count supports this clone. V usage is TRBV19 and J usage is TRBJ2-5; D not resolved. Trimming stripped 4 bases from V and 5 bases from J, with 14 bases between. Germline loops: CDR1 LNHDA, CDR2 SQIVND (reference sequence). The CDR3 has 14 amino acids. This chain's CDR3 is CASSRAARWETQYF. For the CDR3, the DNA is TGTGCCAGTAGTAGGGCCGCTCGATGGGAGACCCAGTACTTC.

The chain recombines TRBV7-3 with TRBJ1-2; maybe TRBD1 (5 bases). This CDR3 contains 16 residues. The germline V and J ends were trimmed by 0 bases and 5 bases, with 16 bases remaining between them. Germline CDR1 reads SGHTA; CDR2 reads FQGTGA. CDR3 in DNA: TGTGCCAGCAGCTTAACGGGGGAGCAGGGACCGTATGGCTACACCTTC. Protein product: CASSLTGEQGPYGYTF. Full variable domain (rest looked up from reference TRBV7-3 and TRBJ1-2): GAGVSQTPSNKVTEKGKYVELRCDPISGHTALYWYRQSLGQGPEFLIYFQGTGAADDSGLPNDRFFAVRPEGSVSTLKIQRTERGDSAVYLCASSLTGEQGPYGYTFGSGTRLTVV.

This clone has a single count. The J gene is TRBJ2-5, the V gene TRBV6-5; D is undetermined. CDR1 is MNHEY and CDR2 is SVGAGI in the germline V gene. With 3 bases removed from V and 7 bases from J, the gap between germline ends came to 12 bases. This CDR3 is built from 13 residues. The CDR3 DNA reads TGTGCCAGCAGTTATGGTCCGTTTAGGACCCAGTACTTC. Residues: CASSYGPFRTQYF.

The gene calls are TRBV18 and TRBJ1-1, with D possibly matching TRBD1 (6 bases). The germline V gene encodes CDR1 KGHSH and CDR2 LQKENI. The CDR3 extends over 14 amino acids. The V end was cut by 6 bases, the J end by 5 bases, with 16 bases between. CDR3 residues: CASSPIQGRTEAFF. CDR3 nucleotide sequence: TGTGCCAGCTCTCCCATACAGGGAAGGACTGAAGCTTTCTTT.

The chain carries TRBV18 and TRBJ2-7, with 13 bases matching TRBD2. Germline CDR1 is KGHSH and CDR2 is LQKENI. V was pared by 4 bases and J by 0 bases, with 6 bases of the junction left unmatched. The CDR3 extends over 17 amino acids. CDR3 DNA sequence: TGTGCCAGCTCACTCTGGACTAGCGGGAGTTCCTCCTACGAGCAGTACTTC. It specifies CASSLWTSGSSSYEQYF.

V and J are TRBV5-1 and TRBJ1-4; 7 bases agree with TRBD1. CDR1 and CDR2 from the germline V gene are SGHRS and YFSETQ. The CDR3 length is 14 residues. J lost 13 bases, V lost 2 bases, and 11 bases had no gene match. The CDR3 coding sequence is TGCGCCAGCAGCTTAGAGCCGGGACAGCGAGGACTGTTTTTT. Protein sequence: CASSLEPGQRGLFF.

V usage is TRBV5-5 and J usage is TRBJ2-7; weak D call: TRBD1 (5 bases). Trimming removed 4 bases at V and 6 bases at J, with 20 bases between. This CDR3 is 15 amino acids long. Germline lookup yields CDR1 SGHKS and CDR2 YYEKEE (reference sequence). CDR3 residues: CASSPYSRALGEQYF. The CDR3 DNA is TGTGCCAGCAGCCCATACTCCAGGGCTCTGGGCGAGCAGTACTTC.

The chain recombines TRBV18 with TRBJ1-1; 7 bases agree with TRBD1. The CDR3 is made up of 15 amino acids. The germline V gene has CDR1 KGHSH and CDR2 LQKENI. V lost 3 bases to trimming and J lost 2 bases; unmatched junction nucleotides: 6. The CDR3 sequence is CASSPTDRINTEAFF. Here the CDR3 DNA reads TGTGCCAGCTCACCCACGGACAGGATAAACACTGAAGCTTTCTTT.

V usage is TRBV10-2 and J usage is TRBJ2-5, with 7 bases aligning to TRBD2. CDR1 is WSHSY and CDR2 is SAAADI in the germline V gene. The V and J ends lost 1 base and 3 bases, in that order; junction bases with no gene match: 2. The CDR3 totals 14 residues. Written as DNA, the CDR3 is TGCGCCAGCAGTGAGTGGGGGGGGAAAGAGACCCAGTACTTC. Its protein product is CASSEWGGKETQYF.

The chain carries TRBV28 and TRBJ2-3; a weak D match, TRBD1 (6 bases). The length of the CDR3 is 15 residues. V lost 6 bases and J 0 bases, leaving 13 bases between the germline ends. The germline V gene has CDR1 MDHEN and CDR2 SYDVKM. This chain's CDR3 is CASRNGQTSTDTQYF. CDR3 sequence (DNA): TGTGCCAGCAGGAACGGACAGACAAGCACAGATACGCAGTATTTT.